These 19 T cell receptor beta chains came from one sample sequenced in a study of blood T cell repertoires in COVID-19. Sequenced by immunoSEQ multiplex PCR; TCRdb stores in-frame clones only, minus some. The sample carries 250,000 or so clones, 87% recorded once. Sequenced input: PBMCs or T cells enriched from blood (not recorded which). These receptors originate from a man younger than 40 who had recovered from COVID-19.

The chain carries TRBV2 and TRBJ1-5, with TRBD1 identical over 9 bases. This CDR3 comprises 14 residues. Germline values: CDR1 SNHLY, CDR2 FYNNEI. V shed 6 bases, J shed 6 bases, and the junction held 6 bases outside the gene matches. CDR3 loop: CASRANRGPQPQHF. The CDR3 DNA sequence: TGTGCCAGCAGAGCTAACAGGGGGCCTCAGCCCCAGCATTTT.

V and J are TRBV20-1 and TRBJ1-2, with D perhaps matching TRBD1 (6 bases). With 3 bases removed from V and 2 bases from J, the gap between germline ends came to 10 bases. The germline V gene encodes CDR1 DFQATT and CDR2 SNEGSKA (reference sequence). The CDR3 spans 13 residues. The CDR3 DNA reads TGCAGTGCTAGTTACAGGGCGAACTATGGCTACACCTTC. This codes for CSASYRANYGYTF.

This sequence joins TRBV18 and TRBJ1-3, with D possibly matching TRBD1 (6 bases). In germline, CDR1 is KGHSH, CDR2 LQKENI. The CDR3 has 15 amino acids. Trimming pared 6 bases from V and 0 bases from J, leaving 12 bases between. The CDR3 reads CASSPGTLSGNTIYF. CDR3 in DNA: TGTGCCAGCTCGCCCGGGACACTCTCTGGAAACACCATATATTTT.

V and J are TRBV7-9 and TRBJ1-3; D remains unclear. CDR3 length: 14 amino acids. Germline V gene lookup returns CDR1 SEHNR and CDR2 FQNEAQ (reference sequence). V shed 4 bases and J shed 1 base, with 8 bases lying between them. CDR3 loop: CASSYRVSGNTIYF. DNA for the CDR3: TGTGCCAGCAGCTACCGAGTTTCTGGAAACACCATATATTTT. The full variable domain, with the rest looked up from reference TRBV7-9 and TRBJ1-3, is DTGVSQNPRHKITKRGQNVTFRCDPISEHNRLYWYRQTLGQGPEFLTYFQNEAQLEKSRLLSDRFSAERPKGSFSTLEIQRTEQGDSAMYLCASSYRVSGNTIYFGEGSWLTVV.

The chain joins TRBV7-3 to TRBJ1-2; 9 nucleotides align to TRBD1. Losses at the gene ends were 5 bases for V and 6 bases for J; bases not matched to a gene: 7. Germline CDR1 reads SGHTA; CDR2 reads FQGTGA. The CDR3 totals 14 residues. The CDR3 DNA follows: TGTGCCAGCAGCCTCGGGACAGGGAGGGATGGCTACACCTTC. It codes for CASSLGTGRDGYTF.

The J gene is TRBJ1-6, the V gene TRBV6-6; D remains unclear. V was trimmed by 5 bases and J by 3 bases, leaving 8 bases between them. This CDR3 has 14 amino acids. Germline V gives CDR1 MNHNY, CDR2 SVGAGI (reference sequence). CDR3 loop: CASSNPDYNSPLHF. The DNA of the CDR3 is TGTGCCAGCAGTAATCCAGACTATAATTCACCCCTCCACTTT.

The chain is built from TRBV5-1 and TRBJ1-3; D is perhaps TRBD1 (6 bases). V shed 5 bases and J shed 3 bases, with 21 bases lying between them. The CDR3 is 17 amino acids. Germline V gives CDR1 SGHRS, CDR2 YFSETQ. The CDR3 loop is CASSSHTGNYFGNTIYF. The CDR3 bases are TGCGCCAGCAGTAGTCATACAGGGAACTATTTTGGAAACACCATATATTTT.

This chain connects TRBV28 to TRBJ1-2; TRBD1 aligns across 10 bases. This CDR3 has 14 residues. The trim removed 6 bases at V and 3 bases at J, leaving 4 bases unmatched. Germline lookup yields CDR1 MDHEN and CDR2 SYDVKM. CDR3 loop: CASRRQGADYGYTF. The CDR3 nucleotides are TGTGCCAGCAGAAGACAGGGGGCGGACTATGGCTACACCTTC.

The CDR3 sequence: CASSVSGTSYEQYF. CDR3 bases: TGTGCCAGCAGCGTTAGCGGTACTTCGTACGAGCAGTACTTC. The J gene is TRBJ2-7, the V gene TRBV9; D is perhaps TRBD2 (6 bases). Trimming cost V 2 bases and J 4 bases, with 13 bases left between them. Germline CDR1 reads SGDLS; CDR2 reads YYNGEE. The CDR3 spans 14 residues.

This sequence joins TRBV9 and TRBJ2-7; 9 bases are shared with TRBD1. V dropped 0 bases and J dropped 0; count of bases not matched to a gene: 1. The length of the CDR3 is 15 residues. Per the germline V gene, CDR1 is SGDLS and CDR2 is YYNGEE. The DNA of the CDR3 is TGTGCCAGCAGCGTAGGGGACAGGGTCTCCTACGAGCAGTACTTC. Its translation is CASSVGDRVSYEQYF.

V is TRBV18 and J is TRBJ2-7; a possible D gene is TRBD1 (6 bases). CDR3 length: 14 amino acids. V was cut by 3 bases and J by 2 bases, with 11 bases left in between. From germline, CDR1 is KGHSH and CDR2 LQKENI. Written as DNA, the CDR3 is TGTGCCAGCTCACCGGAACAGGGCCCCTACGAGCAGTACTTC. Translated, it gives CASSPEQGPYEQYF. The whole variable domain, filled in from reference TRBV18 and TRBJ2-7, reads NAGVMQNPRHLVRRRGQEARLRCSPMKGHSHVYWYRQLPEEGLKFMVYLQKENIIDESGMPKERFSAEFPKEGPSILRIQQVVRGDSAAYFCASSPEQGPYEQYFGPGTRLTVT.

The chain employs TRBV11-2 and TRBJ1-6; D unresolved. The CDR3 is 13 residues long. Between the trimmed V and J ends, which lost 7 bases and 4 bases, there was a span of 8 bases. The germline gives CDR1 SGHAT, CDR2 FQNNGV. This CDR3 reads CASTTTYNSPLHF. In nucleotides, the CDR3 is TGTGCCAGCACCACCACATATAATTCACCCCTCCACTTT.

This chain joins TRBV6-5 and TRBJ2-7; 9 nucleotides match TRBD1. Germline V gene lookup returns CDR1 MNHEY and CDR2 SVGAGI. The length of the CDR3 is 14 residues. Losses at the gene ends were 6 bases for V and 6 bases for J; bases not matched to a gene: 9. The CDR3 bases are TGTGCCAGCAGCCGGGACAGGGCCTCTGTCGAGCAGTACTTC. It translates to CASSRDRASVEQYF.

The rearrangement uses TRBV14 and TRBJ2-3; 8 nucleotides agree with TRBD2. CDR3 length equals 15 residues. Trimming took 1 base from V and 4 from J; bases not matched to a gene: 4. Germline-derived CDR1 and CDR2 are SGHDN and FVKESK. CDR3 amino acids: CASSQVGGAADTQYF. DNA of the CDR3: TGTGCCAGCAGCCAAGTCGGGGGGGCCGCAGATACGCAGTATTTT. Combining the CDR3 with reference TRBV14 and TRBJ2-3 gives the whole variable domain EAGVTQFPSHSVIEKGQTVTLRCDPISGHDNLYWYRRVMGKEIKFLLHFVKESKQDESGMPNNRFLAERTGGTYSTLKVQPAELEDSGVYFCASSQVGGAADTQYFGPGTRLTVL.

This chain uses TRBV18 with TRBJ1-6, with D hard to call. The CDR3 totals 14 residues. CDR1 and CDR2 from the germline V gene are KGHSH and LQKENI. V gave up 2 bases and J gave up 6 bases, with 8 bases separating them. The CDR3 loop reads CASSPDMSNSPLHF. The CDR3 DNA is TGTGCCAGCTCACCAGACATGAGTAATTCACCCCTCCACTTT. Full variable domain (remainder filled in from reference TRBV18 and TRBJ1-6): NAGVMQNPRHLVRRRGQEARLRCSPMKGHSHVYWYRQLPEEGLKFMVYLQKENIIDESGMPKERFSAEFPKEGPSILRIQQVVRGDSAAYFCASSPDMSNSPLHFGNGTRLTVT.

The V call is TRBV28, the J call TRBJ1-1; D is unresolved. The ends were cut back, 6 bases at V and 0 bases at J, with 8 bases in the middle. This CDR3 is built from 13 residues. The germline V gene has CDR1 MDHEN and CDR2 SYDVKM. As DNA, the CDR3 is TGTGCCAGCAGCCTTCCCCTGAACACTGAAGCTTTCTTT. Amino acids: CASSLPLNTEAFF.

The chain links TRBV5-1 to TRBJ2-7, with 7 bases lining up with TRBD1. From germline, CDR1 is SGHRS and CDR2 YFSETQ. V lost 3 bases and J lost 7; bases outside the gene matches: 13. This CDR3 has 15 residues. The CDR3 here is CASSSLTGSQGEQYF. In DNA, the CDR3 is TGCGCCAGCAGCTCCCTGACAGGGTCTCAGGGGGAGCAGTACTTC.

This chain joins TRBV29-1 and TRBJ2-7; tentatively, D is TRBD1 (6 bases). Germline assignment: CDR1 SQVTM and CDR2 ANQGSEA. CDR3 size: 13 residues. V was cut by 6 bases and J by 3 bases, with 15 bases left in between. This chain's CDR3 is CSVGTGKGYEQYF. In nucleotides, the CDR3 is TGCAGCGTAGGTACAGGGAAGGGCTACGAGCAGTACTTC.

The rearrangement links TRBV19 to TRBJ2-3, with 8 bases that match TRBD2. The CDR3 consists of 19 residues. V shed 7 bases, J shed 3 bases, and the junction held 21 bases outside the gene matches. Germline V gives CDR1 LNHDA, CDR2 SQIVND (reference sequence). The DNA of the CDR3 is TGTGCCAGTAAAATAGTAGCGGGATCCTCTAAGGGGCCAACAGATACGCAGTATTTT. Its translation: CASKIVAGSSKGPTDTQYF.